This record looks at one T cell receptor (beta chain) sequence and its context. Its antigen remains unidentified. The data stem from a study of T cell repertoires in cytomegalovirus infection. Study results and caveats: CMV-specific HLA-C-restricted TCR beta clonotypes dominated the ex vivo response. Carriage of CMV together with the relevant HLA was identifiable through cumulative public TCR beta family frequency.

The CDR3 has 16 amino acids. V was clipped by 5 bases and J by 3 bases; unmatched bases: 7. CDR1 MNHEY and CDR2 SMNVEV come from the germline V gene (reference sequence). TCRdb re-called the reads with MiXCR, one entry per CDR3 protein. Of some 800,000 distinct CDR3 sequences in the sample, less than 35% were seen once. This TCR was sampled from a human donor in good health (CMV status not recorded). Some clones in this sample may be carry-over from other donors' samples. The sample here was cultured CD8+ T cells from PBMCs, taken from culture after CMV antigen stimulation. The V and J genes are TRBV27 and TRBJ2-5; 12 bases align to TRBD2. The CDR3 DNA is TGTGCCAGCAGTATGACTAGCGGGGGAACCAAAGAGACCCAGTACTTC. It codes for CASSMTSGGTKETQYF.